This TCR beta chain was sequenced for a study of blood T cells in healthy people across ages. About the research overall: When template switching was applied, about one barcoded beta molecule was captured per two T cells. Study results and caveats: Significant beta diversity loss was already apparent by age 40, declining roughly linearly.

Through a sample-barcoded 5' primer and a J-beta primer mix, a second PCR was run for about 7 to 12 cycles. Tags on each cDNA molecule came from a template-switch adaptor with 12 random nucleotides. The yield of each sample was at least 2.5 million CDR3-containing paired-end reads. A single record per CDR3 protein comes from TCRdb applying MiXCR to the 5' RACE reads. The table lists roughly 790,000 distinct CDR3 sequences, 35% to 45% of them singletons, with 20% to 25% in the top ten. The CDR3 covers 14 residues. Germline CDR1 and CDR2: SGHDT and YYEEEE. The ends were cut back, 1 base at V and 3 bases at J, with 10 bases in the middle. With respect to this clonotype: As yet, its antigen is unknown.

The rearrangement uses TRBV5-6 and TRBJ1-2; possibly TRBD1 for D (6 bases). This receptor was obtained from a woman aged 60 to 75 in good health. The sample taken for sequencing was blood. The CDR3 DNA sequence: TGTGCCAGCAGCTTGATGGGACATCACTATGGCTACACCTTC. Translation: CASSLMGHHYGYTF.